Sequencing of this T cell receptor (beta chain) was carried out in a study of blood T cell repertoires in COVID-19. About the study: Samples taken during acute and convalescent COVID-19 were collected in the United States, Italy and Spain. T cells, B-cell-depleted T cells, or PBMCs provided the cDNA or gDNA that served as material.

The CDR3 covers 15 residues. V was trimmed by 2 bases and J by 1 base, leaving 11 bases between them. From germline, CDR1 is PRHDT and CDR2 FYEKMQ (reference sequence). Assay: immunoSEQ multiplex PCR; the TCRdb copy retains only in-frame clones and omits some. The data hold 150,000 or so clones, with about 90% observed a single time. Sequencing was performed on peripheral blood. The origin of this receptor is a man between 45 and 60 years old with acute or convalescent COVID-19. The V gene is TRBV13, the J gene TRBJ2-5; the D gene is possibly TRBD2 (5 bases). CDR3 DNA sequence: TGTGCCAGCAGCTTAATAGTAGGACTCCAAGAGACCCAGTACTTC. Translated: CASSLIVGLQETQYF.